This T cell receptor beta chain was recorded in a study of blood T cell repertoires in COVID-19 (dated by TCRdb to the early 2020s). Study-wide context: Samples covering the acute and convalescent phases of COVID-19 were provided by collaborators in the United States, Italy and Spain. HLA class I and class II types, where available, came from metadata supplied by the sample provider rather than from assay-based typing. Sample metadata almost always included a de-identified subject ID, COVID-19 status, age in years and sex. Samples came from the ongoing ImmuneRACE study (first 160 participants) plus 1,254 subjects from 6 global collaborators. The material from the prospective study consisted of cDNA or gDNA derived from T cells, B-cell-depleted T cells, or PBMCs. The repertoires were made available in a free public database intended to serve as a resource for research on the immune response to SARS-CoV-2. The dataset comprised deeply sampled blood TCRbeta repertoires from subjects exposed to, actively infected with, or recovered from COVID-19. The study at large found these results: The quantity of clinical and demographic metadata differed by source and by participant and was supplied without curation.

The CDR3 goes from the cysteine to the phenylalanine over 16 residues. Left in the record is the CDR3 DNA by itself, 48 bases read in frame from the first base. The junction shows trimming of 3 bases on V and 2 bases on J, and the gene matches do not reach 7 bases of it. The germline V gene provides CDR1 KGHDR and CDR2 SFDVKD. In regard to this clone: The antigen it recognizes is unknown. Base qualities are missing; no much larger clone stands one base away.

TCRbeta CDR3 regions were amplified from genomic DNA by means of the immunoSEQ Assay, a bias-controlled multiplex PCR. In the authors' own workflow: The number of nucleated cells in each sample was estimated from the amplification of reference gene primers within the assay. Sequence reads were collapsed and filtered to measure the absolute abundance of every unique TCRbeta CDR3 rearrangement. For each sample, productive Simpson clonality was calculated by taking the square root of Simpson's diversity index across productive rearrangements. TCRdb retrieved this table from immuneACCESS and kept in-frame rearrangements only. Not all clones are present; in checked studies, unresolved V genes account for under half, and no reason is known for the remainder. V and J calls and clone size come straight from that table; D and trimming were deduced from the DNA. The sample profile shows roughly 180,000 clones; around 78% of them were found once. About 4.4% of the sample belongs to the ten largest clones.

Enrolling through a virtual design, the prospective study's participants ranged in age from roughly 18 to 90 years and lived across 20 to 25 United States geographic areas. To assign participants to cohorts, the prospective study relied on clinical history that participants themselves reported in a screening survey and a study questionnaire. Recovered participants in ImmuneRACE Cohort 3 were defined as having two consecutive negative NP/OP PCR tests, clearance from a healthcare professional, or resolution of symptoms. In the prospective study, mobile phlebotomists collected whole blood, serum and a nasopharyngeal or oropharyngeal swab from each participant. Additional blood draws and questionnaires over an approximately two-month period could optionally be provided by prospective study participants. Before DNA extraction, blood samples from the prospective study were shipped at room temperature or frozen.

This TCR came from a woman in her 50s who had recovered from COVID-19. The sequence links TRBV24-1 to TRBJ2-5; 8 of the junction bases match TRBD2. Material for sequencing was PBMCs or T cells enriched from blood (not recorded which). The DNA sequence reads TGTGCCACCAGTGATCAGCGGGGGCCCCTGCAAGAGACCCAGTACTTC. Translated, it gives CATSDQRGPLQETQYF.